The present T cell receptor beta chain was sequenced within a study of Graves' ophthalmopathy and Graves' hyperthyroidism. Study-level results: Most thyroid-expanded clonotypes exceeding 0.001 frequency were also found in blood.

For this clonotype: The antigen remains unidentified.

The J segment lost 3 bases and the V segment lost 0 bases, leaving 6 bases of the junction unmatched. The CDR3 loop spans 16 amino acids. Germline CDR1 is SGHRS and CDR2 is YFSETQ. Beta-chain TCR CDR3 regions were amplified from RNA transcripts. After a first-round RT-PCR with HTBI primers, a second-round multiplex PCR was run. TCRdb analysed the multiplex PCR reads with MiXCR anew, one entry per CDR3 protein. The table records roughly 1.1 million distinct CDR3 sequences, about 35% of them present only once. Among the exclusions were patients with other autoimmune diseases, uncontrolled infections, pregnancy or lactation.

The specimen sequenced was peripheral blood or thyroid tissue (not recorded which). The chain uses TRBV5-1 and TRBJ2-7; 10 positions match TRBD1. The TCR comes from an adult man with Graves' hyperthyroidism. The CDR3 region is CASSLAGTGAGYEQYF. As DNA, the CDR3 is TGCGCCAGCAGCTTGGCCGGGACAGGGGCCGGCTACGAGCAGTACTTC.